This TCR beta chain was documented in a study of cytomegalovirus exposure and HLA in healthy donors. Findings and limits, study-wide: It was found in a later analysis that first-cohort TCR clusters tended to co-occur in the 120 validation repertoires.

Looked up from germline, CDR1 is SGHRS and CDR2 is YFSETQ. The CDR3 sequence is 13 residues long. J lost 9 bases, V lost 1 base, and 3 bases had no gene match. Using immunoSEQ multiplex PCR, the repertoire was profiled, and TCRdb retains in-frame clones only, with some absent. The sample yields 70,000 to 95,000 clones, 80% to 95% seen once. For this clone: The target antigen is unknown.

Sequenced sample: PBMCs. The sequence was collected from a woman aged 25 to 39 in good health and CMV-seronegative. The V gene is TRBV5-1, the J gene TRBJ2-7; 11 positions agree with TRBD2. The CDR3 coding sequence is TGCGCCAGCAGCTTGTCGACTAGCGGGGTGCAGTACTTC. Translation: CASSLSTSGVQYF.